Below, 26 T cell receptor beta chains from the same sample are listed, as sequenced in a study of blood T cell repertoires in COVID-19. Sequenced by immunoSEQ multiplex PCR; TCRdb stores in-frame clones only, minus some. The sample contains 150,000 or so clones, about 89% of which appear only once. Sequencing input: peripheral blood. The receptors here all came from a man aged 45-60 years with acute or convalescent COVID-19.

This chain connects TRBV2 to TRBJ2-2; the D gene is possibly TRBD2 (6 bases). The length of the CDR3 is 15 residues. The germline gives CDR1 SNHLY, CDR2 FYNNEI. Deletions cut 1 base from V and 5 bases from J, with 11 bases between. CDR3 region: CASSEVGGATGELFF. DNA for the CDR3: TGTGCCAGCAGTGAAGTTGGCGGGGCTACCGGGGAGCTGTTTTTT.

This chain's CDR3 is CASSLGLALEQYF. The CDR3 nucleotides are TGTGCCAGCAGCTTGGGACTAGCTCTCGAGCAGTACTTC. The rearrangement links TRBV28 to TRBJ2-7; 9 bases match TRBD2. There are 13 residues in the CDR3. J gave up 6 bases and V 6 bases, and 6 bases lay outside the gene matches. Germline loops: CDR1 MDHEN, CDR2 SYDVKM.

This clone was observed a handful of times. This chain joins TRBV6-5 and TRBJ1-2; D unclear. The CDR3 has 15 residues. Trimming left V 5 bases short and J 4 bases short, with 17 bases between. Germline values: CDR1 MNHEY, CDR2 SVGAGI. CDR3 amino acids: CASSPRGSTGYGYTF. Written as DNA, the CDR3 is TGTGCCAGCAGTCCTCGCGGGTCAACGGGCTATGGCTACACCTTC.

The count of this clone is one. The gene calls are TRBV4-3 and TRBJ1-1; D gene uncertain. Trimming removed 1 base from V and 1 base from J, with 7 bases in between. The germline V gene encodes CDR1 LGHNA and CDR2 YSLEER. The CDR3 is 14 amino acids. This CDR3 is CASSQVGGNTEAFF. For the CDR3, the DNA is TGCGCCAGCAGCCAAGTCGGAGGGAACACTGAAGCTTTCTTT.

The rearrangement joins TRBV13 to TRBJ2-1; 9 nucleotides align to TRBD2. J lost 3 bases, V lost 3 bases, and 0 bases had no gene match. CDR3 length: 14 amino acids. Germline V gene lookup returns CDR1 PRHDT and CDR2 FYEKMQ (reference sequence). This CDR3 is CASSLRGGYNEQFF. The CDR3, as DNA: TGTGCCAGCAGCTTGCGGGGGGGCTACAATGAGCAGTTCTTC. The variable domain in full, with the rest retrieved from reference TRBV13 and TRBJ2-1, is AAGVIQSPRHLIKEKRETATLKCYPIPRHDTVYWYQQGPGQDPQFLISFYEKMQSDKGSIPDRFSAQQFSDYHSELNMSSLELGDSALYFCASSLRGGYNEQFFGPGTRLTVL.

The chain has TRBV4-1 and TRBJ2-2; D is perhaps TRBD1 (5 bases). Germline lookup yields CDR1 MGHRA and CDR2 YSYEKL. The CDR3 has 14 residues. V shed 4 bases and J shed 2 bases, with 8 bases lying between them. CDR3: CASSLTGNTGELFF. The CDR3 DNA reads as TGCGCCAGCAGCCTCACAGGAAACACCGGGGAGCTGTTTTTT.

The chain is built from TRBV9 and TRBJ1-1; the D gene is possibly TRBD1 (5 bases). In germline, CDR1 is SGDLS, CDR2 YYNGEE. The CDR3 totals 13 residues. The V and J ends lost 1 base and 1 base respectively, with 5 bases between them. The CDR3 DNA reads TGTGCCAGCAGCGTAACAGGGAACACTGAAGCTTTCTTT. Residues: CASSVTGNTEAFF.

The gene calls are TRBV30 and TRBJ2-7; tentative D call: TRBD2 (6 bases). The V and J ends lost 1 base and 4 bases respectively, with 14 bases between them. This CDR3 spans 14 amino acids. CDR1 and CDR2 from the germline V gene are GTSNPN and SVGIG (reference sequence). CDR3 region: CAWSGGSGFYEQYF. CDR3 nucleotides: TGTGCCTGGAGTGGTGGTAGCGGTTTTTACGAGCAGTACTTC.

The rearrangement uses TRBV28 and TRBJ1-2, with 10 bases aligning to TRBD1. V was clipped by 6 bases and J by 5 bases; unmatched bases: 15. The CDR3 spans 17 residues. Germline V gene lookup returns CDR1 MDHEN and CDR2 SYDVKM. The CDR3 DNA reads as TGTGCCAGCAGCTTTAGGGGAACTCCGGGACAGGGGTATGGCTACACCTTC. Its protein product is CASSFRGTPGQGYGYTF.

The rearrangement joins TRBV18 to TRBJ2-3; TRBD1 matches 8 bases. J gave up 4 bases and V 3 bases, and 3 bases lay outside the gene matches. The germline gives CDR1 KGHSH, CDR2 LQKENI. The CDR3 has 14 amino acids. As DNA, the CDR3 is TGTGCCAGCTCACCGGACAGGGTGGCAGATACGCAGTATTTT. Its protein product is CASSPDRVADTQYF. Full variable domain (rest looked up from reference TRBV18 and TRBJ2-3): NAGVMQNPRHLVRRRGQEARLRCSPMKGHSHVYWYRQLPEEGLKFMVYLQKENIIDESGMPKERFSAEFPKEGPSILRIQQVVRGDSAAYFCASSPDRVADTQYFGPGTRLTVL.

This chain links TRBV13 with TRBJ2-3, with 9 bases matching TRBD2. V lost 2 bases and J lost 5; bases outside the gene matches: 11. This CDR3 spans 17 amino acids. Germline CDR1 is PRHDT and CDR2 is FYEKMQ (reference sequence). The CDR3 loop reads CASSLRSGGRAKDTQYF. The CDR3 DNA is TGTGCCAGCAGCTTACGTTCGGGCGGGAGGGCCAAAGATACGCAGTATTTT.

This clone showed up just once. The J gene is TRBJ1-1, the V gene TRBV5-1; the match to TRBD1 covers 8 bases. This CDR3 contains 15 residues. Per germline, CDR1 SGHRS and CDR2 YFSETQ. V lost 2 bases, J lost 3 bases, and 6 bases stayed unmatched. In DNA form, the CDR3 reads TGCGCCAGCAGCTTTAACAGGGGGTTAGACACTGAAGCTTTCTTT. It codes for CASSFNRGLDTEAFF. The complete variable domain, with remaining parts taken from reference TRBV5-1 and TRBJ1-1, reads KAGVTQTPRYLIKTRGQQVTLSCSPISGHRSVSWYQQTPGQGLQFLFEYFSETQRNKGNFPGRFSGRQFSNSRSEMNVSTLELGDSALYLCASSFNRGLDTEAFFGQGTRLTVV.

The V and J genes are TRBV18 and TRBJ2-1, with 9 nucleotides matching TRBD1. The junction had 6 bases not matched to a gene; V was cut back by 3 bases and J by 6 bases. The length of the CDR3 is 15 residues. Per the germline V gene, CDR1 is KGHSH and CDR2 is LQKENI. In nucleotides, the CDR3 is TGTGCCAGCTCACCGGGACAGGGCAGAGGCAATGAGCAGTTCTTC. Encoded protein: CASSPGQGRGNEQFF.

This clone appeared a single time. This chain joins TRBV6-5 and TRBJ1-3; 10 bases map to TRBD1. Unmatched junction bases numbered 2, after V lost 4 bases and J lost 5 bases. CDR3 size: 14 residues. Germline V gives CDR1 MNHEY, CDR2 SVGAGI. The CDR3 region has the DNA TGTGCCAGCAGTTTGGGACAGGGGAGAAACACCATATATTTT. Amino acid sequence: CASSLGQGRNTIYF.

CDR3 in DNA: TGTGCCAGCAGTTACGCCTACAATCAGCCCCAGCATTTT. This sequence encodes CASSYAYNQPQHF. The chain uses TRBV6-6 and TRBJ1-5; D call uncertain. From germline, CDR1 is MNHNY and CDR2 SVGAGI (reference sequence). The CDR3 is 13 residues long. Trimming took off 2 bases at V and 3 bases at J, with 5 bases between the two ends.

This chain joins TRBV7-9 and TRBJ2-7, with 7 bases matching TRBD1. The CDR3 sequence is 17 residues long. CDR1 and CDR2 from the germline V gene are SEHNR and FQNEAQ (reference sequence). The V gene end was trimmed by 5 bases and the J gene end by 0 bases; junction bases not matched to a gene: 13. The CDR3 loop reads CASSPALGQVLSYEQYF. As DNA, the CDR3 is TGTGCCAGCAGCCCCGCTTTAGGACAGGTTCTCTCCTACGAGCAGTACTTC.

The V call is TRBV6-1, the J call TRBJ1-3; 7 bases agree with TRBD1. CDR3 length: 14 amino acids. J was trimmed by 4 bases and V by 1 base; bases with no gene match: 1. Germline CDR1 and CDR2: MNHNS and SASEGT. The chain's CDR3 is CASSEGTGGNTIYF. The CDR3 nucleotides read TGTGCCAGCAGTGAAGGGACAGGAGGAAACACCATATATTTT.

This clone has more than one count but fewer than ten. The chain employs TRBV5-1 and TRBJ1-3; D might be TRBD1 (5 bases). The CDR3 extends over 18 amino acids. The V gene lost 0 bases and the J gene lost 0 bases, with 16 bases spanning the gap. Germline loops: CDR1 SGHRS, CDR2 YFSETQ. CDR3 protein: CASSLVGGTHGSGNTIYF. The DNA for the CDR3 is TGCGCCAGCAGCTTGGTCGGGGGGACCCACGGCTCTGGAAACACCATATATTTT.

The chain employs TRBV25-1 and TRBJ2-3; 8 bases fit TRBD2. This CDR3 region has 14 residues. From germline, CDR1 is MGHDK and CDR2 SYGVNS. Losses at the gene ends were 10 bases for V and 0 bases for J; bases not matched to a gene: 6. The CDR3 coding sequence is TGTGCCACTAGGACTAGCCGAAGCACAGATACGCAGTATTTT. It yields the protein CATRTSRSTDTQYF.

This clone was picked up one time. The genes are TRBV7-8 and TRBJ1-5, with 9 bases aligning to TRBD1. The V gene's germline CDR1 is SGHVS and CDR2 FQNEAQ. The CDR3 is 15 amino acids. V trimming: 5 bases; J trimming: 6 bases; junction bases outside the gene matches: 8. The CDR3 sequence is CASSTGDRDLQPQHF. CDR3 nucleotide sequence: TGTGCCAGCAGCACAGGGGACAGGGATCTTCAGCCCCAGCATTTT.

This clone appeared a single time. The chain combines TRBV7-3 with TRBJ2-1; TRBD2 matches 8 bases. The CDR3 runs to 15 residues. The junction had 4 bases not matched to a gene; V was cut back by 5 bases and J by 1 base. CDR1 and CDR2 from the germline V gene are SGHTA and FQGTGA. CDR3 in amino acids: CASSIQRGSYNEQFF. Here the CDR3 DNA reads TGTGCCAGCAGCATACAGCGGGGGTCCTACAATGAGCAGTTCTTC.

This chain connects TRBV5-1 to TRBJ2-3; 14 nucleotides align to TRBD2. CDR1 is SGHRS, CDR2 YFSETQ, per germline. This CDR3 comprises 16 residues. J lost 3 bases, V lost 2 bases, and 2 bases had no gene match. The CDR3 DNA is TGCGCCAGCAGCTTAAGACTAGCGGGGGGGACAGATACGCAGTATTTT. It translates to CASSLRLAGGTDTQYF.

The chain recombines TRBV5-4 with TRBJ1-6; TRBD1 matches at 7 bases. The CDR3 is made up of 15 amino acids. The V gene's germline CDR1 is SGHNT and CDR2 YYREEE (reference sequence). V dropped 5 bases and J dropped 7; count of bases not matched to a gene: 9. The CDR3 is CASSYVSGGNSPLHF. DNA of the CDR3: TGTGCCAGCAGTTATGTCTCAGGGGGAAATTCACCCCTCCACTTT.

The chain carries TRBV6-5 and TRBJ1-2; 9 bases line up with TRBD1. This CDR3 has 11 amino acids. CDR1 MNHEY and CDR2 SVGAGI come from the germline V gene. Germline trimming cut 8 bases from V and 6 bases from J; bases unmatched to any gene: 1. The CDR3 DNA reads TGTGCCAGCGGGACAGGGAATGGCTACACCTTC. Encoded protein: CASGTGNGYTF.

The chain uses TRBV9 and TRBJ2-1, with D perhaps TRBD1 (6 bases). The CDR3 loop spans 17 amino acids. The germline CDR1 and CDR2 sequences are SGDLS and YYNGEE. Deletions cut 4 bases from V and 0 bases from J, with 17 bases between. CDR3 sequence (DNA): TGTGCCAGCAGCCCGTCACAGGGTATTAGCTCCTACAATGAGCAGTTCTTC. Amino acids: CASSPSQGISSYNEQFF.

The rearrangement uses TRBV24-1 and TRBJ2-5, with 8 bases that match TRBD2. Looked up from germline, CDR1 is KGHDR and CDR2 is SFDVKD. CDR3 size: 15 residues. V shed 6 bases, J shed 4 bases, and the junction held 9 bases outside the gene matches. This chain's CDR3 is CATSNPGLAGETQYF. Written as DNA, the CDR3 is TGTGCCACCAGTAACCCCGGACTAGCAGGAGAGACCCAGTACTTC.